Following are 2 T cell receptor beta chains from one sample sequenced in a study of vaccination effects on CD4 cells after COVID-19. Sequenced by immunoSEQ multiplex PCR; TCRdb stores in-frame clones only, minus some. The sample holds tens of thousands of clones; roughly 80% are singletons and the top ten take about 2.1%. These receptors have no identified antigens. Ahead of sequencing, the ViraFEST assay grew antigen-specific CD4+ T cells using viral peptide pools. On roughly day 10 of culture, CD4+ T cells were separated out. Participants were vaccinated with two doses of either the BNT162b2 or mRNA-1273 vaccine. This specimen was CD4+ T cells from PBMCs cultured with HCoV-OC43 spike peptides, taken after COVID-19 vaccination. Subset here: HCoV-OC43 spike overlapping peptide pool stimulation. Receptors were obtained from a human donor who received a COVID-19 vaccine.

CDR3 amino acids: CASSPPGLLEPQHF. In DNA, the CDR3 is TGTGCCAGCAGCCCCCCTGGCCTTTTAGAGCCCCAGCATTTT. The rearrangement uses TRBV6-5 and TRBJ1-5, with no clear D. Trimming stripped 6 bases from V and 8 bases from J, with 17 bases between. The CDR3 extends over 14 amino acids. CDR1 is MNHEY and CDR2 is SVGAGI in the germline V gene.

The chain links TRBV29-1 to TRBJ1-1; 7 positions match TRBD1. Germline V gene sequence: CDR1 SQVTM, CDR2 ANQGSEA. The CDR3 spans 12 residues. The ends lost 6 bases at V and 4 bases at J; junction bases unmatched: 5. The CDR3 loop is CSVAPGGTEAFF. The DNA for the CDR3 is TGCAGCGTCGCTCCAGGGGGCACTGAAGCTTTCTTT.